This T cell receptor (beta chain) was identified in a study of blood T cells in healthy people across ages. A remark on this clonotype: Its antigen is unknown. Its ends do not fully match the called genes, so a read error is possible.

A second PCR, run for about 7 to 12 cycles, used a sample-barcoded 5' primer plus a J-beta primer mix. Template switching added a 12-random-nucleotide identifier to every cDNA molecule. Each CDR3 protein gets one entry after TCRdb re-called the 5' RACE reads with MiXCR. Of some 780,000 distinct CDR3 sequences listed, about 56% are singletons. The study, taken as a whole, reports: CMV status of donors was not determined, possibly confounding expanded clonotype changes.

The germline CDR1 and CDR2 sequences are SGHTA and FQGNSA. The CDR3 runs 14 residues. The clonotype originates from a man aged 35-49 years in good health. Sample: blood. The genes are TRBV7-2 and TRBJ2-3, with a weak D call TRBD2 (5 bases). The CDR3 sequence is CASSVARESDTQYF. CDR3 DNA: TGTGCCAGCAGCGTAGCGAGGGAATCGGATACGCAGTATTTT.